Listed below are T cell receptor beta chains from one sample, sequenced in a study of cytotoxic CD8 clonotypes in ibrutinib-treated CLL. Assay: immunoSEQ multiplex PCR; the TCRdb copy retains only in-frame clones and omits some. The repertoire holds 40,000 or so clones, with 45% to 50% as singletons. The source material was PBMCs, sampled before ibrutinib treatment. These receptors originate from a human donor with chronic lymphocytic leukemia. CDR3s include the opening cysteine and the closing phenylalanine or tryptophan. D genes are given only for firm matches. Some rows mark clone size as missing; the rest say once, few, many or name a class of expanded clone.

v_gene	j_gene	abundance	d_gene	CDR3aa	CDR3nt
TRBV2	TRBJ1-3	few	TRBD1	CASSLRQGRSGNTIYF	TGTGCCAGCAGTCTTCGACAGGGCCGCTCTGGAAACACCATATATTTT
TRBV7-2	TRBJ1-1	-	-	CASSLAQGYTEAFF	TGTGCCAGCAGCTTAGCACAGGGTTACACTGAAGCTTTCTTT
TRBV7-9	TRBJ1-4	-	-	CASSLAFGVSTNEKLFF	TGTGCCAGCAGCTTAGCGTTCGGGGTGTCCACTAATGAAAAACTGTTTTTT
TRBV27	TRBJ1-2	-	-	CASSPRGRVYGYTF	TGTGCCAGCAGCCCACGCGGGAGGGTCTATGGCTACACCTTC
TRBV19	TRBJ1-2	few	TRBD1	CASSKQGKYGYTF	TGTGCCAGTAGTAAACAGGGGAAATATGGCTACACCTTC
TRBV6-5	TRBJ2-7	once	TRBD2	CASSYFAGGTYEQYF	TGTGCCAGCAGTTACTTTGCGGGGGGGACCTACGAGCAGTACTTC
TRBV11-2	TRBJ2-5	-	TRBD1	CASSFTPGQPYF	TGTGCCAGCAGCTTCACACCGGGACAGCCATACTTC
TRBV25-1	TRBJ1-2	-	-	CASSLTSWGYTF	TGTGCCAGCAGTTTGACGAGTTGGGGCTACACCTTC
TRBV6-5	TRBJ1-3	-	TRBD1	CASSPDRGAGNTIYF	TGTGCCAGCAGCCCGGACAGGGGAGCTGGAAACACCATATATTTT
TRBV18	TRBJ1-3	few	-	CASSRASSGNTIYF	TGTGCCAGCTCACGAGCAAGCTCTGGAAACACCATATATTTT
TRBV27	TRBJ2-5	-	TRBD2	CASSPGAGVQETQYF	TGTGCCAGCAGTCCAGGAGCGGGGGTACAAGAGACCCAGTACTTC
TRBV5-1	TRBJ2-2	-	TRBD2	CASSGTSGYTGELFF	TGCGCCAGCAGCGGGACTAGCGGGTATACCGGGGAGCTGTTTTTT
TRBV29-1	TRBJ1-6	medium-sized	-	CSVGGSDNSPLHF	TGCAGCGTTGGAGGGTCCGATAATTCACCCCTCCACTTT
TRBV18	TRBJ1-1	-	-	CASSQLMEDEAFF	TGTGCCAGCTCACAACTCATGGAGGATGAAGCTTTCTTT
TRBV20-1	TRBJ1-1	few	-	CSAGEVTEAFF	TGCAGTGCAGGGGAGGTGACTGAAGCTTTCTTT
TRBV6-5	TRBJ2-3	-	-	CASSYSTGRTDTQYF	TGTGCCAGCAGTTACTCAACAGGGAGGACAGATACGCAGTATTTT
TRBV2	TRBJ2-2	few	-	CASSAISKAGELFF	TGTGCCAGCAGTGCGATTAGCAAAGCCGGGGAGCTGTTTTTT
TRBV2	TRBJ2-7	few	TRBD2	CASSDYGTNYEQYF	TGTGCCAGCAGTGACTACGGGACTAACTACGAGCAGTACTTC
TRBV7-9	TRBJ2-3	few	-	CASSSWVDTQYF	TGTGCCAGCAGCTCGTGGGTAGATACGCAGTATTTT
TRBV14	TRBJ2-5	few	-	CASSRSRETQYF	TGTGCCAGCAGCCGGTCGCGAGAGACCCAGTACTTC
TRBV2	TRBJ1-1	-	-	CARGGNTEAFF	TGTGCCAGGGGGGGGAACACTGAAGCTTTCTTT
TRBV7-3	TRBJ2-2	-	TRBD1	CASSTLGQGSGELFF	TGTGCCAGCAGCACATTAGGACAGGGATCCGGGGAGCTGTTTTTT
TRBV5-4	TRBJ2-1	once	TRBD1	CASSAGTGSNEQFF	TGTGCCAGCAGCGCCGGGACAGGGTCGAATGAGCAGTTCTTC
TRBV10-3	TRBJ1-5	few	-	CAISGGAGQPQHF	TGTGCCATCAGTGGGGGGGCAGGGCAGCCCCAGCATTTT
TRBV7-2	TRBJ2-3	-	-	CASSSPWDTQYF	TGTGCCAGCAGCTCCCCTTGGGATACGCAGTATTTT
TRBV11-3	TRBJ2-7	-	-	CASSLSEGREQYF	TGTGCCAGCAGCTTATCCGAGGGTAGAGAGCAGTACTTC
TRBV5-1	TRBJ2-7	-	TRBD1	CASSLGPRGPSLSYEQYF	TGCGCCAGCAGCTTGGGGCCTAGGGGGCCCTCACTCTCCTACGAGCAGTACTTC
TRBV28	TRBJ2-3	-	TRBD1	CASSLPGQLVDTQYF	TGTGCCAGCAGTCTACCGGGACAGTTAGTGGATACGCAGTATTTT
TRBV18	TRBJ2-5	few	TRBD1	CASSPGTGQETQYF	TGTGCCAGCTCACCGGGGACAGGACAAGAGACCCAGTACTTC
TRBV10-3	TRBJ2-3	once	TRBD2	CAISSGLAGDTQYF	TGTGCCATCAGCTCCGGACTAGCGGGTGATACGCAGTATTTT
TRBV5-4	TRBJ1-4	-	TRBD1	CASSWDSKDEKLFF	TGTGCCAGCAGCTGGGACAGCAAGGATGAAAAACTGTTTTTT
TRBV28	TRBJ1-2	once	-	CASSLGPPTNYGYTF	TGTGCCAGCAGTTTGGGCCCTCCTACTAACTATGGCTACACCTTC
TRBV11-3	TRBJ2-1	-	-	CASSSQGADISYNEQFF	TGTGCCAGCAGCTCGCAAGGGGCGGATATATCCTACAATGAGCAGTTCTTC
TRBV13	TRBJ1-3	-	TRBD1	CASSLGLMQGASGNTIYF	TGTGCCAGCAGCTTAGGCCTAATGCAGGGGGCTTCTGGAAACACCATATATTTT
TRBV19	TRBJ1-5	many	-	CASSIERSAGTQPQHF	TGTGCCAGTAGTATAGAGAGGTCCGCGGGGACTCAGCCCCAGCATTTT
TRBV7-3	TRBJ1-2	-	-	CASSLGHPPNYGYTF	TGTGCCAGCAGCTTAGGACATCCCCCCAACTATGGCTACACCTTC
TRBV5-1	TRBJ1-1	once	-	CASSLGLGVTDTEAFF	TGCGCCAGCAGCTTGGGCCTCGGGGTGACGGACACTGAAGCTTTCTTT
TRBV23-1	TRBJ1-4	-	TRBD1	CASSQITGVGEKLFF	TGCGCCAGCAGTCAGATTACAGGGGTTGGCGAAAAACTGTTTTTT
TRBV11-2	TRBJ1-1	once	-	CASSLGPEAEFEAFF	TGTGCCAGCAGCTTAGGGCCAGAAGCCGAATTTGAAGCTTTCTTT
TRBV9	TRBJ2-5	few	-	CASSVAGQPVLETQYF	TGTGCCAGCAGCGTAGCCGGCCAGCCTGTCTTGGAGACCCAGTACTTC
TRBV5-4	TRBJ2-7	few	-	CASSLGGSSYEQYF	TGTGCCAGCAGCTTGGGGGGGAGCTCCTACGAGCAGTACTTC
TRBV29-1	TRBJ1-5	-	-	CSVVLTSLRGNQPQHF	TGCAGCGTTGTGTTGACCTCACTAAGGGGGAATCAGCCCCAGCATTTT
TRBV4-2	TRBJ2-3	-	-	CASSQEWRGRSTDTQYF	TGTGCCAGCAGCCAAGAGTGGCGGGGTAGAAGCACAGATACGCAGTATTTT
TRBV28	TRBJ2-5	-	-	CASSFPLRGETQYF	TGTGCCAGCAGTTTCCCCCTCCGGGGAGAGACCCAGTACTTC
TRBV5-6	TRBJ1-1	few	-	CASSLGWRRENTEAFF	TGTGCCAGCAGCTTGGGGTGGCGGCGGGAGAACACTGAAGCTTTCTTT